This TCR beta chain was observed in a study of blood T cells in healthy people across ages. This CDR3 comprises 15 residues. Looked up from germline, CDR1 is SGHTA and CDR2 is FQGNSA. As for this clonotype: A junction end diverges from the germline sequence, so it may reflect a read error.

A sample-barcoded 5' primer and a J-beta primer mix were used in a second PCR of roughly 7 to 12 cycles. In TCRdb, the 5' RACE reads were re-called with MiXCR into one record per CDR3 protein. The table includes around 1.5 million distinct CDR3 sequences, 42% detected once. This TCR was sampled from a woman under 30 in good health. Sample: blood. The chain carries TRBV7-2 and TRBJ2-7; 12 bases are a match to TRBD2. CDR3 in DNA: TGTGCCAGCAGCCTAGCGGGAGGGCCCGTCTACGAGCAGTACTTC. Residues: CASSLAGGPVYEQYF.